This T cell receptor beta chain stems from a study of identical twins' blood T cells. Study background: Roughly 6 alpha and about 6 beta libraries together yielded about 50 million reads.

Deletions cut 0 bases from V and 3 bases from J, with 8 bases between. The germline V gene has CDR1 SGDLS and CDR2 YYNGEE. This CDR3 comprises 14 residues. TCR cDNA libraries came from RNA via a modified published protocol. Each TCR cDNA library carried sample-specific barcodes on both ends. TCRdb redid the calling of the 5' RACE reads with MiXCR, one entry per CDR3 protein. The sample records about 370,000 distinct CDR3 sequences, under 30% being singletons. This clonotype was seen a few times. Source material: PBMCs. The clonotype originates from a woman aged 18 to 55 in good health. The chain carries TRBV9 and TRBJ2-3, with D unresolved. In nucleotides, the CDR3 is TGTGCCAGCAGCGTAGAGACAAGGACAGATACGCAGTATTTT. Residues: CASSVETRTDTQYF.